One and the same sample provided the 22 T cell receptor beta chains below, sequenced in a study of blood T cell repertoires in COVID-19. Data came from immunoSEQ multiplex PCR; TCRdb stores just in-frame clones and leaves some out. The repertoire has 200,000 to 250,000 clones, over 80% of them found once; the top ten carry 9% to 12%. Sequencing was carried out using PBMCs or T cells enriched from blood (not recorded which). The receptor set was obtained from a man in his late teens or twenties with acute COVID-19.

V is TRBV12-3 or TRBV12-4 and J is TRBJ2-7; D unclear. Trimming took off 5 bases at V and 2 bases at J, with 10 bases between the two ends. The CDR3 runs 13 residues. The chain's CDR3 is CASSHSTTYEQYF. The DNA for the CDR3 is TGTGCCAGCAGTCACTCAACTACCTACGAGCAGTACTTC.

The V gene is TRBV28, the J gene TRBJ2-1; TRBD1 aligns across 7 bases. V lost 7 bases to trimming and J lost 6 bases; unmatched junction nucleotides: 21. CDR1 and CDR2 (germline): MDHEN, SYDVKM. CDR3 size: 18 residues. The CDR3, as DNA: TGTGCCAGCAAACCGACAGGGTGGGGGCAGATAGGGGGCAATGAGCAGTTCTTC. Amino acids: CASKPTGWGQIGGNEQFF.

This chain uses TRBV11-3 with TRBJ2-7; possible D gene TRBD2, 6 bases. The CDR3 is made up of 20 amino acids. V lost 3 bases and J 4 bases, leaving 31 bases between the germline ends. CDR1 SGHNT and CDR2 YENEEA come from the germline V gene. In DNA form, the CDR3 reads TGTGCCAGCAGCTTCGCCCTCGAGCATTGGGAGACTAGAAAGGGATACGAGCAGTACTTC. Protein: CASSFALEHWETRKGYEQYF.

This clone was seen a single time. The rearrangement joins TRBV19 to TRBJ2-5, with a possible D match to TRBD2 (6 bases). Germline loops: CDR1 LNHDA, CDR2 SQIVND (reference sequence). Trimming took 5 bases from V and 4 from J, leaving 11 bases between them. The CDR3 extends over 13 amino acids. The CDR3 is CASSSTGVETQYF. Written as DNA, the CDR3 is TGTGCCAGTAGTTCGACGGGGGTAGAGACCCAGTACTTC.

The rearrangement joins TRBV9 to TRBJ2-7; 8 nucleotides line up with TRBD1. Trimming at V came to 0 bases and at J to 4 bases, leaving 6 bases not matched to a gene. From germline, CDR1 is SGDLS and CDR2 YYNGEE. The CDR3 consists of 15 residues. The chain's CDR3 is CASSVGQGSQYEQYF. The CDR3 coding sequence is TGTGCCAGCAGCGTAGGACAGGGGTCTCAGTACGAGCAGTACTTC.

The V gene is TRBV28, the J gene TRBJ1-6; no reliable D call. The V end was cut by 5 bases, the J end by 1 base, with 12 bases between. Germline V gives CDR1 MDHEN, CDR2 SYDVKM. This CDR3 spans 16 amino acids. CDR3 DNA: TGTGCCAGCAGTCCCTGGGAGTATTCCTATAATTCACCCCTCCACTTT. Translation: CASSPWEYSYNSPLHF.

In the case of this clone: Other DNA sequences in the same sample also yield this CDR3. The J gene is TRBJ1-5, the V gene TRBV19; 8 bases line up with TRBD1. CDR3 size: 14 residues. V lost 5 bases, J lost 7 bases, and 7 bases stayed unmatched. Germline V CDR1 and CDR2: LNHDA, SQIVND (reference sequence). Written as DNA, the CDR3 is TGTGCCAGTAGTCCAACAGGGGGTGGCCAGCCCCAGCATTTT. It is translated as CASSPTGGGQPQHF.

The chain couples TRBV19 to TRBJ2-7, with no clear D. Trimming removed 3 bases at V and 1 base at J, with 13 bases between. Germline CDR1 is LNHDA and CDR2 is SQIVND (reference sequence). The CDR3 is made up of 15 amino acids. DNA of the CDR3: TGTGCCAGTAGTATGACCGACACCATATCCTACGAGCAGTACTTC. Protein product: CASSMTDTISYEQYF.

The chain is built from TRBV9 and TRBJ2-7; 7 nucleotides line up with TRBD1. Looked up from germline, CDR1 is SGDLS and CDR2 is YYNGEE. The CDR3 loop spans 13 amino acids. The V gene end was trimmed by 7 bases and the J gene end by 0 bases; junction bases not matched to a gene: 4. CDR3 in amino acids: CASSRTGSYEQYF. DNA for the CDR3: TGTGCCAGCTCTCGGACAGGCTCCTACGAGCAGTACTTC.

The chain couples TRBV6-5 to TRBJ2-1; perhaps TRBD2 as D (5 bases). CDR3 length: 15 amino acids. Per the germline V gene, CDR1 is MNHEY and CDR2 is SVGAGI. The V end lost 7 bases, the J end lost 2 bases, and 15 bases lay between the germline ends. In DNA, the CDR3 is TGTGCCAGCACCCCCCGGGGTGGGACCTACAATGAGCAGTTCTTC. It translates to CASTPRGGTYNEQFF.

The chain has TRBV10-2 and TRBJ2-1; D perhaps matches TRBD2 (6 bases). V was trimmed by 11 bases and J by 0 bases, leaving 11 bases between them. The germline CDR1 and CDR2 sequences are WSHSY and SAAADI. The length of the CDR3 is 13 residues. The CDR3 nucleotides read TGCGCCGCAGGGACTTCCTCCTACAATGAGCAGTTCTTC. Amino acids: CAAGTSSYNEQFF.

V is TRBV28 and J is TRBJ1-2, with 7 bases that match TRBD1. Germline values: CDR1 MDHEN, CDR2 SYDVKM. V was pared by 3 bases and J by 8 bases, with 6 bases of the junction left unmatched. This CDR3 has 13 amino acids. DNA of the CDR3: TGTGCCAGCAGTTTCGCAGGGGGGAAGGGCTACACCTTC. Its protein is CASSFAGGKGYTF.

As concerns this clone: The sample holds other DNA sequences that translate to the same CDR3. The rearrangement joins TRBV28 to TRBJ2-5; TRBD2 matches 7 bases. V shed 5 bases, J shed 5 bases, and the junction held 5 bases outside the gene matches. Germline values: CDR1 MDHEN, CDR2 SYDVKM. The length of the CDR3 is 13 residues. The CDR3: CASSPGGGETQYF. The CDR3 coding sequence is TGTGCCAGCAGTCCGGGAGGCGGGGAGACCCAGTACTTC.

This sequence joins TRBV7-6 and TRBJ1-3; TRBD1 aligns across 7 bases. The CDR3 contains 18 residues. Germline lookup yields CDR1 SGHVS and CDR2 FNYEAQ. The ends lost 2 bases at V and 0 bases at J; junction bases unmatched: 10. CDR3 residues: CASSLSTGPSISGNTIYF. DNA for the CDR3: TGTGCCAGCAGCTTATCGACAGGGCCATCTATCTCTGGAAACACCATATATTTT.

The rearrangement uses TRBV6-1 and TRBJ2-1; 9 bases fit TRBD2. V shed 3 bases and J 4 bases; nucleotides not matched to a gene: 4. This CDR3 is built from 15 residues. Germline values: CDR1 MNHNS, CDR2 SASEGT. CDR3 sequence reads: CASSETAGGYNEQFF. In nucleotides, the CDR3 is TGTGCCAGCAGTGAGACGGCGGGAGGGTACAATGAGCAGTTCTTC.

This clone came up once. This CDR3 reads CASSFGRARNEQFF. The DNA of the CDR3 is TGTGCCAGCTCTTTCGGGAGGGCCCGCAATGAGCAGTTCTTC. The chain couples TRBV27 to TRBJ2-1; 8 positions agree with TRBD2. Per the germline V gene, CDR1 is MNHEY and CDR2 is SMNVEV (reference sequence). V lost 8 bases, J lost 6 bases, and 9 bases stayed unmatched. This CDR3 has 14 amino acids.

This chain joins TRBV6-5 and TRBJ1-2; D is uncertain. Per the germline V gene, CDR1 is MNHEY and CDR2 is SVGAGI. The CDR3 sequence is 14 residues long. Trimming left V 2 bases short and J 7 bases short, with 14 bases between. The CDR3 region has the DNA TGTGCCAGCAGTTACGGACCGGGAGAGAGTGGCTACACCTTC. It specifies CASSYGPGESGYTF.

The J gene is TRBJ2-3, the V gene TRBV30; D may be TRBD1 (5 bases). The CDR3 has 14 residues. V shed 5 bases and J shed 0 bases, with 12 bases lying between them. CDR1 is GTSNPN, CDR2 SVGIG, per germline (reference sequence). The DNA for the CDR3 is TGTGCCTGGGGTTTACAGGCTAGCACAGATACGCAGTATTTT. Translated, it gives CAWGLQASTDTQYF.

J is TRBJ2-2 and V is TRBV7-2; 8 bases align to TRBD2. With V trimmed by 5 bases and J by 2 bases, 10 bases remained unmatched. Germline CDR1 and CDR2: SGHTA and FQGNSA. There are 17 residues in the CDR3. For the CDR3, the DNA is TGTGCCAGCAGCCTAATCAGCGGGAGTGATAACACCGGGGAGCTGTTTTTT. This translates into CASSLISGSDNTGELFF.

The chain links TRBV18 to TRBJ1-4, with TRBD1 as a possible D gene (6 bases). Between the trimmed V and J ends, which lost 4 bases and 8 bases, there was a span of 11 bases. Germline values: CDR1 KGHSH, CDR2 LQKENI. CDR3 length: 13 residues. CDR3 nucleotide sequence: TGTGCCAGCTCACTGGACAGTGAAGAAAAACTGTTTTTT. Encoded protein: CASSLDSEEKLFF.

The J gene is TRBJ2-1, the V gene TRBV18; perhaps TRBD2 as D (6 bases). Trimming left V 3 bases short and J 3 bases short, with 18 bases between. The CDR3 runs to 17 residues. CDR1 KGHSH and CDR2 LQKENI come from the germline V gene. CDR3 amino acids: CASSPQWRGENYNEQFF. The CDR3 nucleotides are TGTGCCAGCTCACCCCAATGGAGGGGCGAGAACTACAATGAGCAGTTCTTC.

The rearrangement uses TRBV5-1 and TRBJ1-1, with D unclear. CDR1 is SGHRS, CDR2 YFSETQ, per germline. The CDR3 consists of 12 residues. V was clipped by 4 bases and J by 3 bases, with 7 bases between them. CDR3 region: CASSPPDTEAFF. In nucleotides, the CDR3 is TGCGCCAGCAGCCCCCCTGACACTGAAGCTTTCTTT. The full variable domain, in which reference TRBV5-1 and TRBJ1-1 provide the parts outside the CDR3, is KAGVTQTPRYLIKTRGQQVTLSCSPISGHRSVSWYQQTPGQGLQFLFEYFSETQRNKGNFPGRFSGRQFSNSRSEMNVSTLELGDSALYLCASSPPDTEAFFGQGTRLTVV.